A single sample is the source of the 19 T cell receptor beta chains below, sequenced in a study of blood T cell repertoires in COVID-19. Clones were sequenced by immunoSEQ multiplex PCR, and TCRdb holds only the in-frame ones, with some missing. The data show about 300,000 clones, around 90% seen once. Source material: PBMCs or T cells enriched from blood (not recorded which). Receptor source: a woman aged 35 to 49 who had recovered from COVID-19.

This clone was detected only a few times. The chain employs TRBV6-5 and TRBJ1-5, with TRBD1 as a possible D gene (6 bases). CDR1 and CDR2 (germline): MNHEY, SVGAGI. V was cut by 7 bases and J by 0 bases, with 13 bases left in between. This CDR3 spans 15 amino acids. The CDR3 bases are TGTGCCAGCACCAAGGTACAGGGTAGCAATCAGCCCCAGCATTTT. Encoded protein: CASTKVQGSNQPQHF.

V and J are TRBV7-2 and TRBJ1-1, with 7 positions matching TRBD1. CDR1 is SGHTA, CDR2 FQGNSA, per germline. There are 12 residues in the CDR3. V was clipped by 4 bases and J by 6 bases; unmatched bases: 2. This CDR3 is CASSSGTAEAFF. The DNA of the CDR3 is TGTGCCAGCAGCTCCGGGACAGCTGAAGCTTTCTTT.

The V call is TRBV5-4, the J call TRBJ2-1; the D is unclear. The germline V gene encodes CDR1 SGHNT and CDR2 YYREEE (reference sequence). V lost 0 bases to trimming and J lost 0 bases, with 13 bases between them. This CDR3 spans 17 amino acids. The CDR3 coding sequence is TGTGCCAGCAGCTTGGCACCCGGCTCAGGCTCCTACAATGAGCAGTTCTTC. It specifies CASSLAPGSGSYNEQFF.

This sequence joins TRBV10-1 and TRBJ1-1; perhaps TRBD1 as D (5 bases). CDR3 length: 15 residues. CDR1 is WNHNN, CDR2 SYGVQD, per germline (reference sequence). Trimming took off 0 bases at V and 1 base at J, with 9 bases between the two ends. The CDR3 bases are TGCGCCAGCAGTGAGTCAGGGGATTCGAACACTGAAGCTTTCTTT. It is translated as CASSESGDSNTEAFF.

The V and J genes are TRBV29-1 and TRBJ2-3; 13 bases match TRBD2. V was clipped by 7 bases and J by 2 bases; unmatched bases: 6. Looked up from germline, CDR1 is SQVTM and CDR2 is ANQGSEA. The CDR3 is 15 residues long. The CDR3 nucleotides are TGCAGCGCTGGGACTAGCGGGGCCCTCACAGATACGCAGTATTTT. Amino acids: CSAGTSGALTDTQYF.

The CDR3 region has the DNA TGTGCCAGCAGCGCCTCCGGGGGGGGCTATGGCTACACCTTC. This translates into CASSASGGGYGYTF. The rearrangement joins TRBV9 to TRBJ1-2; weak D call: TRBD1 (5 bases). The ends were cut back, 3 bases at V and 4 bases at J, with 13 bases in the middle. CDR3 length equals 14 residues. The germline CDR1 and CDR2 sequences are SGDLS and YYNGEE.

The rearrangement uses TRBV3-1 (or the pseudogene TRBV3-2) and TRBJ1-2, with D tentatively TRBD1 (6 bases). Germline CDR1 and CDR2: LGHDT and YNNKEL (reference sequence). This CDR3 spans 15 amino acids. V lost 1 base and J lost 8, with 17 bases in between. Here the CDR3 reads CASSQGWTDGAGYTF. The CDR3 DNA follows: TGTGCCAGCAGCCAAGGCTGGACAGATGGGGCGGGCTACACCTTC.

This chain connects TRBV7-2 to TRBJ1-2; TRBD1 is a possible D gene (5 bases). The V gene's germline CDR1 is SGHTA and CDR2 FQGNSA. The CDR3 runs to 16 residues. V was pared by 4 bases and J by 0 bases, with 15 bases between. The CDR3 reads CASSSVNRRSNYGYTF. The CDR3 DNA follows: TGTGCCAGCAGCTCGGTAAACAGGAGATCTAACTATGGCTACACCTTC. Full variable domain (outside the CDR3, taken from reference TRBV7-2 and TRBJ1-2): GAGVSQSPSNKVTEKGKDVELRCDPISGHTALYWYRQSLGQGLEFLIYFQGNSAPDKSGLPSDRFSAERTGGSVSTLTIQRTQQEDSAVYLCASSSVNRRSNYGYTFGSGTRLTVV.

This chain's CDR3 is CASSQTTGTGGQPQHF. The CDR3 nucleotides are TGTGCCAGCTCACAGACCACCGGGACAGGGGGTCAGCCCCAGCATTTT. The chain links TRBV18 to TRBJ1-5, with 11 bases fitting TRBD1. The germline gives CDR1 KGHSH, CDR2 LQKENI. The length of the CDR3 is 16 residues. V gave up 4 bases and J gave up 6 bases; unmatched junction bases: 8.

The J gene is TRBJ1-5, the V gene TRBV18; no firm D call. Trimming shortened V by 6 bases and J by 9 bases, and 15 bases separated the two germline ends. This CDR3 region has 13 residues. Germline V gene data show CDR1 as KGHSH and CDR2 as LQKENI. The CDR3 region is CASSAREGAPQHF. The CDR3 DNA follows: TGTGCCAGCTCCGCCCGGGAGGGCGCGCCCCAGCATTTT.

The J gene is TRBJ1-2, the V gene TRBV5-4; 9 bases map to TRBD1. Germline V gives CDR1 SGHNT, CDR2 YYREEE (reference sequence). The V gene end was trimmed by 4 bases and the J gene end by 7 bases; junction bases not matched to a gene: 14. This CDR3 spans 16 amino acids. CDR3 region: CASSAPAGQGYGGYTF. The CDR3 DNA reads as TGTGCCAGCAGCGCCCCTGCCGGACAGGGGTATGGTGGCTACACCTTC.

The V call is TRBV30, the J call TRBJ1-1; TRBD1 aligns across 8 bases. The CDR3 covers 13 residues. Unmatched junction bases numbered 8, after V lost 8 bases and J lost 3 bases. Germline V gene sequence: CDR1 GTSNPN, CDR2 SVGIG (reference sequence). The CDR3 region has the DNA TGTGCCATCCGACAGGGGAGATACACTGAAGCTTTCTTT. Translated: CAIRQGRYTEAFF.

This clone was recorded only once. This rearrangement joins TRBV27 to TRBJ2-7, with 8 bases that match TRBD2. Germline V gene lookup returns CDR1 MNHEY and CDR2 SMNVEV (reference sequence). The CDR3 runs 14 residues. The J segment lost 4 bases and the V segment lost 3 bases, leaving 5 bases of the junction unmatched. This CDR3 is CASSLAGGWYEQYF. CDR3 nucleotide sequence: TGTGCCAGCAGTTTGGCGGGGGGCTGGTACGAGCAGTACTTC.

The rearrangement uses TRBV7-9 and TRBJ1-2; 8 bases are a match to TRBD1. CDR3 length: 16 residues. The trim removed 5 bases at V and 4 bases at J, leaving 12 bases unmatched. The germline V gene has CDR1 SEHNR and CDR2 FQNEAQ (reference sequence). CDR3 DNA: TGTGCCAGCAGCCCCCAACGGGTCGACAGGGGCTATGGCTACACCTTC. As protein: CASSPQRVDRGYGYTF.

The V and J genes are TRBV7-9 and TRBJ2-7; D might be TRBD1 (6 bases). The V end lost 6 bases, the J end lost 0 bases, and 15 bases lay between the germline ends. From germline, CDR1 is SEHNR and CDR2 FQNEAQ (reference sequence). The CDR3 length is 15 residues. The CDR3 loop reads CASRALDSGSYEQYF. The CDR3 DNA follows: TGTGCCAGCAGAGCACTGGACAGCGGCTCCTACGAGCAGTACTTC.

The J gene is TRBJ2-7, the V gene TRBV7-3; 7 nucleotides align to TRBD2. The CDR3 has 16 amino acids. The ends lost 1 base at V and 2 bases at J; junction bases unmatched: 8. Per germline, CDR1 SGHTA and CDR2 FQGTGA. The CDR3 region has the DNA TGTGCCAGCAGCTTAAGAGCGTCTAGCGGACCCTACGAGCAGTACTTC. Amino acid sequence: CASSLRASSGPYEQYF.

V gene TRBV7-3 combines with J gene TRBJ2-3; 10 bases are a match to TRBD2. The CDR3 is 17 residues long. V lost 1 base, J lost 4 bases, and 8 bases stayed unmatched. The germline gives CDR1 SGHTA, CDR2 FQGTGA. The CDR3 DNA is TGTGCCAGCAGCTTAAGGCAGCGGGGGGGCGAGTCAGATACGCAGTATTTT. Amino acid sequence: CASSLRQRGGESDTQYF.

The chain couples TRBV9 to TRBJ1-2; 8 bases line up with TRBD1. Germline V lookup: CDR1 SGDLS, CDR2 YYNGEE. The CDR3 length is 17 residues. With 3 bases clipped from V and 8 bases from J, the junction kept 18 bases outside the gene matches. CDR3 sequence (DNA): TGTGCCAGCAGCGCAAGGAGGACAGGGCTTGATTCGCGGGGCTACACCTTC. Translating it yields CASSARRTGLDSRGYTF. Variable domain in full (rest from reference TRBV9 and TRBJ1-2): DSGVTQTPKHLITATGQRVTLRCSPRSGDLSVYWYQQSLDQGLQFLIQYYNGEERAKGNILERFSAQQFPDLHSELNLSSLELGDSALYFCASSARRTGLDSRGYTFGSGTRLTVV.

This chain joins TRBV5-1 and TRBJ2-2, with 9 positions matching TRBD1. Germline CDR1 reads SGHRS; CDR2 reads YFSETQ. CDR3 size: 17 residues. The junction had 8 bases not matched to a gene; V was cut back by 4 bases and J by 1 base. CDR3 residues: CASSPAPGQGNTGELFF. The DNA of the CDR3 is TGCGCCAGCAGCCCGGCTCCGGGACAGGGGAACACCGGGGAGCTGTTTTTT.